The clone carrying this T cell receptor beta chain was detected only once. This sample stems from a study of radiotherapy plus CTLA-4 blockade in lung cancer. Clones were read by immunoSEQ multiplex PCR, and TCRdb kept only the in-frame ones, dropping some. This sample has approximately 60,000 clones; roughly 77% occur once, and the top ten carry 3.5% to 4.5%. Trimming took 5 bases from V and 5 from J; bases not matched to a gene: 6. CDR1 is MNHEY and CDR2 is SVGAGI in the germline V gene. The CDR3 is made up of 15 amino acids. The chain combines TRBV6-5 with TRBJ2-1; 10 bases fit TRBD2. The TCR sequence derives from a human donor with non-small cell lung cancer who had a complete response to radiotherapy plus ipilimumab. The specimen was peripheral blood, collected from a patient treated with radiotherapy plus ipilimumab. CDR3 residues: CASSRTSGNNNEQFF. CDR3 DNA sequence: TGTGCCAGCAGTCGCACTAGCGGGAATAACAATGAGCAGTTCTTC.